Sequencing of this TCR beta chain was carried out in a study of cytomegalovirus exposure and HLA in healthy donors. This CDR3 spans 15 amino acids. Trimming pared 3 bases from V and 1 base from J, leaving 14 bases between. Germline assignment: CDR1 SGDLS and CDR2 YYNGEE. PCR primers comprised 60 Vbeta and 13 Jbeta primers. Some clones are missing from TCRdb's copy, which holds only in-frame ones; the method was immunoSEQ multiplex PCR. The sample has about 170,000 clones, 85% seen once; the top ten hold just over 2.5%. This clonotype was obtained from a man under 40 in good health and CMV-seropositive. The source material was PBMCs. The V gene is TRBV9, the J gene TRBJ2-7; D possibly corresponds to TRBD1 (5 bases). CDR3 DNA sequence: TGTGCCAGCAGCGCAGAGACAGCTTATTCCTACGAGCAGTACTTC. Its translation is CASSAETAYSYEQYF.